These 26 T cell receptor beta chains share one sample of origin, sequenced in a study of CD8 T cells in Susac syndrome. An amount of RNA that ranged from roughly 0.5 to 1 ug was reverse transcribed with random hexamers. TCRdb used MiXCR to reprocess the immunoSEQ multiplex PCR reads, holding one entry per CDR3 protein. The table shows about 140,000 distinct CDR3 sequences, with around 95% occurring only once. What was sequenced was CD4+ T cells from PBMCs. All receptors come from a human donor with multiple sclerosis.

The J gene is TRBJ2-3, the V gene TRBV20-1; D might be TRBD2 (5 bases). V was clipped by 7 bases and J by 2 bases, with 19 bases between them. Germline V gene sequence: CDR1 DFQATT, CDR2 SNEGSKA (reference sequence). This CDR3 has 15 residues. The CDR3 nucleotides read TGCAGTGAAGTCCCTCGTGGCGGGCCCACAGATACGCAGTATTTT. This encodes CSEVPRGGPTDTQYF.

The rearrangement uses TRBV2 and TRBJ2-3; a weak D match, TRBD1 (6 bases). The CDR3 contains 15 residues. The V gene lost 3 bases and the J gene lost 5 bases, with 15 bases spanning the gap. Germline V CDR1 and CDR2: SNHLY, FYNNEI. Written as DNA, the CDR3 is TGTGCCAGCAGTGAGACAGGCTATCCTGGAGATACGCAGTATTTT. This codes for CASSETGYPGDTQYF.

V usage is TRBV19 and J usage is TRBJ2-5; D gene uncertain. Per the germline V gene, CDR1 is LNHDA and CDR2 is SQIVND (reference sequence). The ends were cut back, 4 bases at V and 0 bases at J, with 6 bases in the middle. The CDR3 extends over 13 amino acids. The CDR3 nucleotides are TGTGCCAGTAGTACGGCTGACCAAGAGACCCAGTACTTC. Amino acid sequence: CASSTADQETQYF. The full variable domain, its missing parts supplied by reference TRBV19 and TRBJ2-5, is DGGITQSPKYLFRKEGQNVTLSCEQNLNHDAMYWYRQDPGQGLRLIYYSQIVNDFQKGDIAEGYSVSREKKESFPLTVTSAQKNPTAFYLCASSTADQETQYFGPGTRLLVL.

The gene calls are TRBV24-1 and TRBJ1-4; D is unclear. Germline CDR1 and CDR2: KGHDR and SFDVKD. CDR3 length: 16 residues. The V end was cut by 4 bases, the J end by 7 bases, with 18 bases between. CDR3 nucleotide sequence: TGTGCCACCAGTGAAACGGCCAAAGGGTGGCCTGAAAAACTGTTTTTT. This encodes CATSETAKGWPEKLFF.

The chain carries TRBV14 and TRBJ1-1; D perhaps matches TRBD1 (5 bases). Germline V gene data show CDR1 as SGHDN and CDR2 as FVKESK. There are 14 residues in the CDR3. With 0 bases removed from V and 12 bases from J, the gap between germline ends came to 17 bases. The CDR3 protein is CASSQERRQGITFF. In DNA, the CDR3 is TGTGCCAGCAGCCAAGAAAGAAGGCAGGGAATAACTTTCTTT.

CDR3 in amino acids: CASRFWDGPYEQYF. CDR3 DNA sequence: TGTGCCAGCAGATTCTGGGACGGACCCTACGAGCAGTACTTC. This chain connects TRBV27 to TRBJ2-7; D assignment may be TRBD1 or TRBD2 (5 bases each). The CDR3 sequence is 14 residues long. Germline CDR1 MNHEY, CDR2 SMNVEV (reference sequence). The V end was cut by 6 bases, the J end by 2 bases, with 14 bases between.

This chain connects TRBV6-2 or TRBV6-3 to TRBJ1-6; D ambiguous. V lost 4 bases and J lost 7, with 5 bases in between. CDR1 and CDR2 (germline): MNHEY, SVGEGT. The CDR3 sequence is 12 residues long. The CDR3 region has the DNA TGTGCCAGCAGTTTTGGGAATTCACCCCTCCACTTT. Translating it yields CASSFGNSPLHF.

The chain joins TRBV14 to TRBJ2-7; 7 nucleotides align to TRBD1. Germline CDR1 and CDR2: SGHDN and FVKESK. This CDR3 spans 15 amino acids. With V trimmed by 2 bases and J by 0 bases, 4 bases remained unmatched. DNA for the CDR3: TGTGCCAGCAGCCAAAGTGGGACAGCCTCCTACGAGCAGTACTTC. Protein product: CASSQSGTASYEQYF. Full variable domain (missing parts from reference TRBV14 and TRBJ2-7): EAGVTQFPSHSVIEKGQTVTLRCDPISGHDNLYWYRRVMGKEIKFLLHFVKESKQDESGMPNNRFLAERTGGTYSTLKVQPAELEDSGVYFCASSQSGTASYEQYFGPGTRLTVT.

CDR3 sequence reads: CASSLDGANQPQHF. Here the CDR3 DNA reads TGCGCCAGCAGCTTGGACGGGGCCAATCAGCCCCAGCATTTT. This rearrangement joins TRBV5-1 to TRBJ1-5; possible D gene TRBD1, 5 bases. CDR3 length: 14 amino acids. Germline CDR1 SGHRS, CDR2 YFSETQ. V dropped 0 bases and J dropped 3 bases, with 7 bases sitting between them.

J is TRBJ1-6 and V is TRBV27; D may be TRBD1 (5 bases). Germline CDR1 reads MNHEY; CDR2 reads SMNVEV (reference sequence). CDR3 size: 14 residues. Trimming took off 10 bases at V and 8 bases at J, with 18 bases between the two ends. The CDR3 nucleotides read TGTGCCACCAAGAACAGGCTTTTGGATTCACCCCTCCACTTT. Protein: CATKNRLLDSPLHF.

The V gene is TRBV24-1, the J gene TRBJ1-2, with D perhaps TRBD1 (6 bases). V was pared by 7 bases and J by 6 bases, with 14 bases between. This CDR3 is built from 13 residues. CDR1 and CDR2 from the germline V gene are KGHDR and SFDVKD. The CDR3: CATSATGNDGYTF. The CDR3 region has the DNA TGTGCCACCAGCGCCACAGGGAACGATGGCTACACCTTC.

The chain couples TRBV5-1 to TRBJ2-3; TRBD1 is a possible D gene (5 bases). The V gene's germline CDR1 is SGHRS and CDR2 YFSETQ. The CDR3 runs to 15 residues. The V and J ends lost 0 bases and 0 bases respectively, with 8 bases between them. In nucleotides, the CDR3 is TGCGCCAGCAGCTTGGGACAGACCAGCACAGATACGCAGTATTTT. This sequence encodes CASSLGQTSTDTQYF.

CDR3 nucleotides: TGTGCCAGCACCTGGGGGACAGCCTATAATTCACCCCTCCACTTT. Amino acids: CASTWGTAYNSPLHF. V and J are TRBV12-3 or TRBV12-4 and TRBJ1-6; TRBD1 agrees at 7 bases. Germline trimming cut 7 bases from V and 2 bases from J; bases unmatched to any gene: 5. The CDR3 has 15 amino acids.

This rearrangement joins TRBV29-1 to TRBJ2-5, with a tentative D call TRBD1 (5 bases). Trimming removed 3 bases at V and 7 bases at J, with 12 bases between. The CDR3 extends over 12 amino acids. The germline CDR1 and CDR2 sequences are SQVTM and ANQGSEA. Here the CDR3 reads CSVDTGPGTQYF. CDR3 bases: TGCAGCGTTGATACAGGACCAGGGACCCAGTACTTC.

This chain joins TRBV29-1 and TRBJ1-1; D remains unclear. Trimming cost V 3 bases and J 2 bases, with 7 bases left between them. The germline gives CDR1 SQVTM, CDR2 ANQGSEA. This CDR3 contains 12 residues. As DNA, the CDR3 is TGCAGCGTTGATAAGGTCAACACTGAAGCTTTCTTT. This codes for CSVDKVNTEAFF.

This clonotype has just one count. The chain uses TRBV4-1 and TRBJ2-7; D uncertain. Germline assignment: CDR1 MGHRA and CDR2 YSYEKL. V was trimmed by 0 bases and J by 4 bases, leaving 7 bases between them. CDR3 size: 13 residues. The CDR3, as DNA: TGCGCCAGCAGCCAAGATCGAAGGTACGAGCAGTACTTC. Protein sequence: CASSQDRRYEQYF.

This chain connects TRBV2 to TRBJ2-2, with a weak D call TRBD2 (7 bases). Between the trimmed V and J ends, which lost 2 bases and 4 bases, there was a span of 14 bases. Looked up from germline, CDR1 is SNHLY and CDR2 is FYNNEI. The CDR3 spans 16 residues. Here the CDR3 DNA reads TGTGCCAGCAGTGAACGGGGGGCTAGTTCCACCGGGGAGCTGTTTTTT. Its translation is CASSERGASSTGELFF.

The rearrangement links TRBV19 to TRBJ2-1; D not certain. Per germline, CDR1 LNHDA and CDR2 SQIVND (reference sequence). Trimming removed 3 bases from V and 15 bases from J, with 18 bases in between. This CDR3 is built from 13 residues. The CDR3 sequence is CASSMPDVRVPFF. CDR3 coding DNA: TGTGCCAGTAGTATGCCAGATGTTCGGGTCCCGTTCTTC.

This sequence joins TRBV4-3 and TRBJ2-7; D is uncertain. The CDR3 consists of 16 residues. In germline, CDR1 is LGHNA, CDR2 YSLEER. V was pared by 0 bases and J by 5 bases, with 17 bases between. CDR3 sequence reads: CASSQELGRELHEQYF. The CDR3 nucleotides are TGCGCCAGCAGCCAAGAATTGGGAAGGGAACTCCACGAGCAGTACTTC.

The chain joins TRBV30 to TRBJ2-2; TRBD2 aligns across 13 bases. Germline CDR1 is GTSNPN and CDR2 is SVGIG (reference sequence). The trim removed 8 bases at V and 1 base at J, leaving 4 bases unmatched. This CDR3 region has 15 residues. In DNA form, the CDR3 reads TGTGCCCGGGGACTAGCGGGATTGAACACCGGGGAGCTGTTTTTT. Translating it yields CARGLAGLNTGELFF.

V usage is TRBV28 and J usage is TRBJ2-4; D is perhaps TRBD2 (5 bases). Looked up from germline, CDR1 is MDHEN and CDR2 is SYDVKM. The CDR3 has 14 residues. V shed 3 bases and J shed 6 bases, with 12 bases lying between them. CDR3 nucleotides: TGTGCCAGCAGTTTTGAGGGAAAGGGAAACATTCAGTACTTC. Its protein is CASSFEGKGNIQYF.

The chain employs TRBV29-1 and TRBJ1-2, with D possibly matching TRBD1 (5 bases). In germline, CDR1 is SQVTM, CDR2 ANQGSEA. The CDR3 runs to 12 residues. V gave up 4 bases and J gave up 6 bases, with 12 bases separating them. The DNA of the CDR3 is TGCAGCGTTGGCCGGGACCCGGATGGCTACACCTTC. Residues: CSVGRDPDGYTF.

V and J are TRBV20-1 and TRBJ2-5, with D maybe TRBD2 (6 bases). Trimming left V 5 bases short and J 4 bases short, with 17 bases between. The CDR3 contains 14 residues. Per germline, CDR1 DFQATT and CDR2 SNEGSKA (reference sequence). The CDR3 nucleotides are TGCAGTGCTTCCTCGTTAAGCGGGTCAGAGACCCAGTACTTC. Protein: CSASSLSGSETQYF.

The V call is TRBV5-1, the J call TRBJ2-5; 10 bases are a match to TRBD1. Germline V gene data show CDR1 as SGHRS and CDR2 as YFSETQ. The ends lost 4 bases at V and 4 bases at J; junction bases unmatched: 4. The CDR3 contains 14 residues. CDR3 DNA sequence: TGCGCCAGCAGCACACGGACAGGGGGAGAGACCCAGTACTTC. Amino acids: CASSTRTGGETQYF.

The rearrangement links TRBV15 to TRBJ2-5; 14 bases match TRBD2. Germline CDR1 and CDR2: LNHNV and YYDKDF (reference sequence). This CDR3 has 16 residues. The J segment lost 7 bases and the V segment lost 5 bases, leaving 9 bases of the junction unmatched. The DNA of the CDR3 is TGTGCCACCAGCGGCCGTCGACTAGCGGGAGGGTGGACCCAGTACTTC. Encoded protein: CATSGRRLAGGWTQYF.

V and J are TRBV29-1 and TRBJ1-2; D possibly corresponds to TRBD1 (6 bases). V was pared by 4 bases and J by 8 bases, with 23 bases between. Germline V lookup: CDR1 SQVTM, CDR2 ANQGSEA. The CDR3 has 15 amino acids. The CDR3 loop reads CSVVLAPAGGGGYTF. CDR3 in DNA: TGCAGCGTTGTTTTAGCCCCAGCAGGAGGGGGAGGCTACACCTTC.